Listed below are T cell receptor beta chains from one sample, sequenced in a study of blood T cells in healthy people across ages. TCRdb used MiXCR to reprocess the 5' RACE reads, holding one entry per CDR3 protein. The table lists roughly 1.5 million distinct CDR3 sequences, 40% to 45% of them singletons. Sequenced sample: blood. The receptor set was obtained from a woman aged 18-29 years in good health. The CDR3 runs from the conserved cysteine through the conserved F or W. The order of the fields is J gene, V gene, D gene, clone size, CDR3 DNA, CDR3 protein. The D gene is left open where the match is weak. Not every row has a clone size; where given, it reads once, few, many or a size class.

>TRBJ2-7|TRBV10-3|NA|NA
TGTGCCATCGGCCGAACAGATTACTACGAGCAGTACTTC
CAIGRTDYYEQYF
>TRBJ2-5|TRBV12-3/TRBV12-4|TRBD2|NA
TGTGCCAGCGGCCCGGGCGGGAGCTCAGAGACCCAGTACTTC
CASGPGGSSETQYF
>TRBJ2-1|TRBV20-1|NA|NA
TGCAGTGCTAAAATGGCTAGACGGATTTATGAGCAGTTCTTC
CSAKMARRIYEQFF
>TRBJ2-4|TRBV12-3/TRBV12-4|NA|few
TGTGCCAGCAGTCCCAACAGGCTAGCCAAAAACATTCAGTACTTC
CASSPNRLAKNIQYF
>TRBJ2-4|TRBV15|NA|NA
TGTGCCACCAGCAGAAGTGGGGATTTAGCCAAAAACATTCAGTACTTC
CATSRSGDLAKNIQYF
>TRBJ1-2|TRBV5-1|TRBD1|few
TGCGCCAGCAGCTTGGAGGGGACAGGGGCTACTAACTATGGCTACACCTTC
CASSLEGTGATNYGYTF
>TRBJ2-3|TRBV15|NA|NA
TGTGCCACCAGCAGAGAATGGGAAACTAGCACAGATACGCAGTATTTT
CATSREWETSTDTQYF
>TRBJ2-6|TRBV4-1|NA|NA
TGCGCCAGCAGCCTAGCGGCCAGCTCTGGGGCCAACGTCCTGACTTTC
CASSLAASSGANVLTF
>TRBJ1-6|TRBV7-2|NA|NA
TGTGCCAGCAGCTTCCAGAATTCACCCCTCCACTTT
CASSFQNSPLHF
>TRBJ2-7|TRBV20-1|NA|NA
TGCAGTGCGCCAGGGGACCGCTACGAGCAGTACTTC
CSAPGDRYEQYF
>TRBJ2-5|TRBV29-1|NA|NA
TGCAGCGTCCCGGGGGCCGTAGAGCAGTACTTC
CSVPGAVEQYF
>TRBJ2-1|TRBV7-9|NA|NA
TGTGCCAGCAGCCCCAGACGGGGCGATGGGCAGTTCTTC
CASSPRRGDGQFF
>TRBJ1-2|TRBV7-2|NA|NA
TGTGCCAGCAGCTCCCCACGGGTGGCAGAGGTCCCATTTCGCTATGGCTACACCTTC
CASSSPRVAEVPFRYGYTF
>TRBJ2-1|TRBV9|TRBD2|NA
TGTGCCAGCAGCTTAAGAGCGGGAGGGGACAATGAGCAGTTCTTC
CASSLRAGGDNEQFF
>TRBJ1-4|TRBV27|NA|NA
TGTGCCAGCAGGCCTCGGGACGGACGGCTTGAAAAACTGTTTTTT
CASRPRDGRLEKLFF
>TRBJ2-3|TRBV28|TRBD1|few
TGTGCCAGCACTCCCGCCGGGACAGGGTTTACGGATACGCAGTATTTT
CASTPAGTGFTDTQYF
>TRBJ1-2|TRBV3-1|NA|NA
TGTGCCAGCAGCCACGGGGGAGCGTCGGGCTATGGCTACACCTTC
CASSHGGASGYGYTF
>TRBJ2-1|TRBV6-5|TRBD1|NA
TGTGCCAGCAGGGGACAGGAGCACTCCTACAATGAGCAGTTCTTC
CASRGQEHSYNEQFF
>TRBJ1-5|TRBV19|NA|NA
TGTGCCAGTAGTATTTCGGGGCGGCCCCAGCATTTT
CASSISGRPQHF
>TRBJ2-3|TRBV10-2|NA|once
TGCGCCAGCAGTGAGAATGCAGGGTGGGCAGATACGCAGTATTTT
CASSENAGWADTQYF
>TRBJ2-1|TRBV6-2/TRBV6-3|NA|few
TGTGCCAGCAGTCCAACTTCGGAGGTCAATGAGCAGTTCTTC
CASSPTSEVNEQFF
>TRBJ2-5|TRBV29-1|NA|NA
TGCAGCGGCCGTACAGGGAGGGGAGATGAGCAGTACTTC
CSGRTGRGDEQYF
>TRBJ2-5|TRBV29-1|TRBD1|NA
TGCAGCGTTGAAGACCCCAGGCCCCGACAGGGCAAAGCCCAAGAGACCCAGTACTTC
CSVEDPRPRQGKAQETQYF
>TRBJ2-7|TRBV27|NA|few
TGTGCCAGCAGTTACACAGGTCCTGGCTCCTACGAGCAGTACTTC
CASSYTGPGSYEQYF
>TRBJ2-7|TRBV4-3|TRBD1|NA
TGCGCCAGCAGCCAAGAGTGGGACAGGCACTACGAGCAGTACTTC
CASSQEWDRHYEQYF
>TRBJ2-7|TRBV2|NA|many
TGTGCCAGCAGTTTGACAGGCGGTTCATCCTACGAGCAGTACTTC
CASSLTGGSSYEQYF
>TRBJ2-7|TRBV15|TRBD2|few
TGTGCCACCAGCAGACTATCTTCGACTAGCGCCTACGAGCAGTACTTC
CATSRLSSTSAYEQYF
>TRBJ2-1|TRBV12-3/TRBV12-4|NA|NA
TGTGCCAGCACCATACGAGGTTTCCGCGATGAGCAGTTCTTC
CASTIRGFRDEQFF
>TRBJ2-1|TRBV20-1|TRBD2|few
TGCAGTGCAAAGAGGAGGGCTAGCGGGGGGTACAATGAGCAGTTCTTC
CSAKRRASGGYNEQFF
>TRBJ2-7|TRBV12-3/TRBV12-4|TRBD2|few
TGTGCCAGCACTAGCGGGAGGTACGAGCAGTACTTC
CASTSGRYEQYF
>TRBJ1-4|TRBV20-1|TRBD1|NA
TGCAGTGCTAGAGAGGAGGGACAGGCCCATCATGGTAATGAAAAACTGTTTTTT
CSAREEGQAHHGNEKLFF
>TRBJ2-1|TRBV12-3/TRBV12-4|NA|NA
TGTGCCAGCAGTTTACGGGGGACGGAAAACAATGAGCAGTTCTTC
CASSLRGTENNEQFF
>TRBJ2-7|TRBV19|NA|few
TGTGCCAGTAGTAACAGCTCCTACGAGCAGTACTTC
CASSNSSYEQYF
>TRBJ2-2|TRBV4-2|NA|NA
TGTGCCAGCAGCCAAGGGTGGGTGACCGGGGAGCTGTTTTTT
CASSQGWVTGELFF
>TRBJ2-1|TRBV20-1|NA|few
TGCAGTGCTAGTACCAGGAACCGACGCGAGCAGTTCTTC
CSASTRNRREQFF
>TRBJ2-3|TRBV7-9|NA|NA
TGTGCCAGCAGCTTAAAGCCTGACACAAATACGCAGTATTTT
CASSLKPDTNTQYF
>TRBJ2-7|TRBV6-6|NA|NA
TGTGCCAGCAGTTACTCAAAAGGTAACCCAACCCCCTACGAGCAGTACTTC
CASSYSKGNPTPYEQYF
>TRBJ2-1|TRBV27|NA|NA
TGTGCCAGCAGGGGGTGGGGGAACCACAATGAGCAGTTCTTC
CASRGWGNHNEQFF
>TRBJ2-7|TRBV7-6|NA|NA
TGTGCCAGCACCCCAAGGGGGACCCACGAGCAGTACTTC
CASTPRGTHEQYF
>TRBJ2-5|TRBV2|NA|few
TGTGCCAGCAGAGCGGTGGTCCACGAAGAGACCCAGTACTTC
CASRAVVHEETQYF
>TRBJ2-1|TRBV19|TRBD1|NA
TGTGCCAGTAGTGCCCCCCCGGGACAGGGGTACAATGAGCAGTTCTTC
CASSAPPGQGYNEQFF
>TRBJ2-7|TRBV25-1|NA|NA
TGTGCCAGCAGTTCAGGGCCTCAGCGGTACAAGTACGAGCAGTACTTC
CASSSGPQRYKYEQYF
>TRBJ1-2|TRBV28|TRBD1|NA
TGTGCCAGCAGTTTAACCCCGACAGGGACCTATGGCTACACCTTC
CASSLTPTGTYGYTF
>TRBJ2-1|TRBV5-1|TRBD2|NA
TGCGCCAGCAGCTGGGGTGGGACTACCTTCTACGAGCAGTTCTTC
CASSWGGTTFYEQFF
>TRBJ2-5|TRBV6-2/TRBV6-3|NA|NA
TGTGCCAGCAAGCTTGCAGGGGTCGAGACCCAGTACTTC
CASKLAGVETQYF
>TRBJ1-2|TRBV5-6|TRBD1|NA
TGTGCCAGCAGCTTGGCCAGGACAGGGATCGGCTACACCTTC
CASSLARTGIGYTF
>TRBJ1-6|TRBV28|NA|NA
TGTGCCAGCAGTTCGTCCAGCGCAGGCCTCTATAATTCACCCCTCCACTTT
CASSSSSAGLYNSPLHF
>TRBJ2-7|TRBV4-2|NA|NA
TGTGCCAGCAGCCAAGGAACGGGAGTGGGGTACGAGCAGTACTTC
CASSQGTGVGYEQYF
>TRBJ1-2|TRBV4-3|NA|few
TGCGCCAGCAGCCATGTCCACAGGGAAATGGGCTATGGCTACACCTTC
CASSHVHREMGYGYTF
>TRBJ2-3|TRBV5-1|NA|NA
TGCGCCAGCAAACTAGGGGGTAGCACAGATACGCAGTATTTT
CASKLGGSTDTQYF
>TRBJ2-5|TRBV7-8|TRBD1|few
TGTGCCAGCAGCTTAGGCGGGCCCCACAGGGGACAAGAGACCCAGTACTTC
CASSLGGPHRGQETQYF
>TRBJ1-4|TRBV7-2|NA|NA
TGTGCCAGCAGCTGGGTAGGCGAAAAACTGTTTTTT
CASSWVGEKLFF
>TRBJ1-1|TRBV20-1|NA|NA
TGCAGTGTTCGACGCAGGGGTCTTACGTCGAACACTGAAGCTTTCTTT
CSVRRRGLTSNTEAFF
>TRBJ1-2|TRBV7-9|NA|NA
TGTGCCAGCAGCTTAGTTACCTACTCGGGCGGCTACACCTTC
CASSLVTYSGGYTF
>TRBJ2-3|TRBV28|TRBD2|NA
TGTGCCAGTACCGGGACTAGCGGGAGAGGGGATACGCAGTATTTT
CASTGTSGRGDTQYF
>TRBJ2-3|TRBV7-2|NA|NA
TGTGCCAGCAGCCTGACCCACACAGATACGCAGTATTTT
CASSLTHTDTQYF
>TRBJ2-3|TRBV29-1|NA|NA
TGCAGCGTTGGAGGCTACGCCGCCAACACAGATACGCAGTATTTT
CSVGGYAANTDTQYF